One sample yielded the 26 T cell receptor beta chains listed below, sequenced in a study of OX40 agonist ivuxolimab in advanced cancers. Measured with immunoSEQ multiplex PCR; TCRdb has only the in-frame clones, and not every one. The table has over 70,000 clones, about 88% seen once; the top ten hold approximately 0.3%. The sequences come from CD4+ or CD8+ T cells sorted from blood, collected in a trial of the OX40 agonist ivuxolimab. These receptors were taken from an adult with an advanced solid tumor such as melanoma, head and neck, liver or kidney cancer.

The genes are TRBV27 and TRBJ2-2; D assignment may be TRBD1 or TRBD2 (6 bases each). The germline V gene has CDR1 MNHEY and CDR2 SMNVEV (reference sequence). CDR3 length: 15 amino acids. V was cut by 0 bases and J by 6 bases, with 11 bases left in between. The CDR3 sequence is CASSLSAGDSGELFF. The CDR3 coding sequence is TGTGCCAGCAGTTTATCGGCAGGGGACTCCGGGGAGCTGTTTTTT.

This chain joins TRBV2 and TRBJ2-2; 7 nucleotides agree with TRBD2. CDR1 SNHLY and CDR2 FYNNEI come from the germline V gene. Losses at the gene ends were 7 bases for V and 5 bases for J; bases not matched to a gene: 13. The CDR3 totals 16 residues. The CDR3, as DNA: TGTGCCAGCAAAGCCGATTCCGGCGGGGGTACCGGGGAGCTGTTTTTT. The encoded protein is CASKADSGGGTGELFF.

The gene calls are TRBV2 and TRBJ2-7, with TRBD2 identical over 7 bases. In germline, CDR1 is SNHLY, CDR2 FYNNEI. The CDR3 sequence is 13 residues long. V lost 7 bases to trimming and J lost 2 bases; unmatched junction nucleotides: 5. This CDR3 reads CASKRDGAYEQYF. CDR3 DNA sequence: TGTGCCAGCAAGCGGGATGGGGCCTACGAGCAGTACTTC. The full variable domain, rest sourced from reference TRBV2 and TRBJ2-7, is EPEVTQTPSHQVTQMGQEVILRCVPISNHLYFYWYRQILGQKVEFLVSFYNNEISEKSEIFDDQFSVERPDGSNFTLKIRSTKLEDSAMYFCASKRDGAYEQYFGPGTRLTVT.

V is TRBV7-2 and J is TRBJ2-7; possibly TRBD1 or TRBD2 for D (5 bases each). The CDR3 extends over 14 amino acids. Germline-derived CDR1 and CDR2 are SGHTA and FQGNSA. V lost 5 bases and J 2 bases, leaving 13 bases between the germline ends. Here the CDR3 DNA reads TGTGCCAGCAGCACCCGGGACGGGGCCTACGAGCAGTACTTC. Its translation: CASSTRDGAYEQYF.

The count of this clone is one. The chain is built from TRBV5-4 and TRBJ1-6; D gene uncertain. The germline V and J ends were trimmed by 0 bases and 8 bases, with 6 bases remaining between them. CDR1 is SGHNT, CDR2 YYREEE, per germline (reference sequence). The CDR3 is 13 residues long. CDR3 sequence reads: CASSLVRDSPLHF. DNA of the CDR3: TGTGCCAGCAGCTTGGTACGGGATTCACCCCTCCACTTT.

The chain combines TRBV7-9 with TRBJ2-3, with 12 positions matching TRBD2. Looked up from germline, CDR1 is SEHNR and CDR2 is FQNEAQ (reference sequence). This CDR3 spans 16 amino acids. V shed 1 base and J 4 bases; nucleotides not matched to a gene: 3. CDR3 sequence: CASSLVTSGGADTQYF. CDR3 in DNA: TGTGCCAGCAGCTTAGTGACTAGCGGGGGCGCAGATACGCAGTATTTT.

The count of this clone is one. The chain links TRBV11-1 to TRBJ2-3; 15 bases are shared with TRBD2. The CDR3 spans 16 residues. V was clipped by 3 bases and J by 6 bases; unmatched bases: 4. Germline lookup yields CDR1 SGHAT and CDR2 FQDESV (reference sequence). The CDR3 nucleotides are TGTGCCAGCAGCTTGGGACTAGCGGGGGGCCTTGATACGCAGTATTTT. It specifies CASSLGLAGGLDTQYF.

This chain links TRBV19 with TRBJ2-1; TRBD1 might be the D (6 bases). This CDR3 spans 14 amino acids. Trimming pared 6 bases from V and 4 bases from J, leaving 13 bases between. Germline V CDR1 and CDR2: LNHDA, SQIVND (reference sequence). DNA of the CDR3: TGTGCCAGTAGCCCCCGTACAGGGTACAATGAGCAGTTCTTC. This encodes CASSPRTGYNEQFF.

The V gene is TRBV18, the J gene TRBJ2-2; TRBD2 agrees at 9 bases. The CDR3 loop spans 16 amino acids. Losses at the gene ends were 4 bases for V and 5 bases for J; bases not matched to a gene: 8. Per the germline V gene, CDR1 is KGHSH and CDR2 is LQKENI. CDR3 nucleotide sequence: TGTGCCAGCTCACTACTTAGCGGGGGAGAGACCGGGGAGCTGTTTTTT. This sequence encodes CASSLLSGGETGELFF.

The gene calls are TRBV11-2 and TRBJ2-1; D might be TRBD1 or TRBD2, each matching 5 bases. CDR3 length: 15 residues. The ends were cut back, 5 bases at V and 7 bases at J, with 18 bases in the middle. Germline loops: CDR1 SGHAT, CDR2 FQNNGV. The CDR3 region has the DNA TGTGCCAGCAGCGGACGTGGGGGACGCGGGAATGAGCAGTTCTTC. It yields the protein CASSGRGGRGNEQFF.

The gene calls are TRBV11-3 and TRBJ1-3; unclear D gene. Germline V gene sequence: CDR1 SGHNT, CDR2 YENEEA. The V end lost 0 bases, the J end lost 2 bases, and 2 bases lay between the germline ends. The CDR3 loop spans 13 amino acids. DNA for the CDR3: TGTGCCAGCAGCTTAGAGCCTGGAAACACCATATATTTT. Translating it yields CASSLEPGNTIYF.

The chain combines TRBV5-1 with TRBJ2-4; the D call may be TRBD1 or TRBD2 (6 bases each). The CDR3 covers 15 residues. Trimming stripped 0 bases from V and 9 bases from J, with 16 bases between. CDR1 and CDR2 (germline): SGHRS, YFSETQ. The CDR3 reads CASSLDGGGDSIQYF. Written as DNA, the CDR3 is TGCGCCAGCAGCTTGGACGGAGGGGGTGATTCCATTCAGTACTTC.

The rearrangement joins TRBV29-1 to TRBJ2-7; D may correspond to TRBD1 or TRBD2 (6 bases each). The V end was cut by 1 base, the J end by 5 bases, with 18 bases between. Per germline, CDR1 SQVTM and CDR2 ANQGSEA. The CDR3 runs to 15 residues. CDR3 region: CSVEGGWGAPDEQYF. CDR3 DNA: TGCAGCGTTGAAGGGGGTTGGGGGGCGCCTGACGAGCAGTACTTC.

This sequence joins TRBV7-8 and TRBJ1-5, with D perhaps TRBD1 (5 bases). This CDR3 is built from 14 residues. V dropped 1 base and J dropped 5 bases, with 9 bases sitting between them. Per germline, CDR1 SGHVS and CDR2 FQNEAQ. In DNA form, the CDR3 reads TGTGCCAGCAGCTTAGTAGAGACAGATCAGCCCCAGCATTTT. It is translated as CASSLVETDQPQHF.

This clone was seen a single time. The gene calls are TRBV6-5 and TRBJ2-7; D not certain. Germline V gene data show CDR1 as MNHEY and CDR2 as SVGAGI. This CDR3 is 14 amino acids long. V shed 2 bases and J shed 3 bases, with 11 bases lying between them. The CDR3 bases are TGTGCCAGCAGTTACCTTGGCAGGCTCTACGAGCAGTACTTC. Residues: CASSYLGRLYEQYF.

V gene TRBV11-3 combines with J gene TRBJ2-5; TRBD2 matches 7 bases. CDR3 length: 14 residues. The trim removed 3 bases at V and 6 bases at J, leaving 7 bases unmatched. Germline V gene lookup returns CDR1 SGHNT and CDR2 YENEEA. The CDR3 bases are TGTGCCAGCAGCTTGGGGGGGTTGGGACAGACCCAGTACTTC. Translation gives CASSLGGLGQTQYF.

The chain links TRBV5-4 to TRBJ2-1, with D perhaps TRBD2 (6 bases). The CDR3 sequence is 15 residues long. Trimming removed 4 bases from V and 0 bases from J, with 11 bases in between. The germline CDR1 and CDR2 sequences are SGHNT and YYREEE (reference sequence). The CDR3: CASSPEGSSYNEQFF. DNA for the CDR3: TGTGCCAGCAGCCCGGAGGGTAGCTCCTACAATGAGCAGTTCTTC.

The rearrangement links TRBV6-5 to TRBJ1-1; the D is unclear. The V end lost 9 bases, the J end lost 0 bases, and 14 bases lay between the germline ends. The CDR3 covers 14 residues. CDR1 and CDR2 (germline): MNHEY, SVGAGI. The CDR3 coding sequence is TGTGCCAGTGGCCACTCGCAATTGAACACTGAAGCTTTCTTT. Translation: CASGHSQLNTEAFF.

Here the CDR3 DNA reads TGTGCCAGCAGTGAACAGGGTCGGGGCACCGGGGAGCTGTTTTTT. It specifies CASSEQGRGTGELFF. V is TRBV2 and J is TRBJ2-2; D tentatively reads TRBD1 or TRBD2 (5 bases each). The CDR3 covers 15 residues. Germline V gene lookup returns CDR1 SNHLY and CDR2 FYNNEI. Trimming shortened V by 2 bases and J by 4 bases, and 11 bases separated the two germline ends.

The chain recombines TRBV5-4 with TRBJ2-1; 8 bases are shared with TRBD1. CDR3 length equals 15 residues. The J segment lost 7 bases and the V segment lost 0 bases, leaving 6 bases of the junction unmatched. Per germline, CDR1 SGHNT and CDR2 YYREEE (reference sequence). The CDR3 nucleotides are TGTGCCAGCAGCTTGGCTGGGACAGGATTAAATGAGCAGTTCTTC. Residues: CASSLAGTGLNEQFF.

This chain connects TRBV7-9 to TRBJ2-1; a possible D gene is TRBD1 (6 bases). This CDR3 contains 18 residues. V lost 0 bases to trimming and J lost 8 bases, with 23 bases between them. CDR1 and CDR2 (germline): SEHNR, FQNEAQ (reference sequence). In DNA form, the CDR3 reads TGTGCCAGCAGCTTAGCGACAAGCCTGAACACAGGGATCCATGAGCAGTTCTTC. It codes for CASSLATSLNTGIHEQFF.

V is TRBV22-1 and J is TRBJ1-5; the D call of TRBD1 is as the table states it, not checked on the DNA. TRBV22-1 is classified as a pseudogene. There are 16 residues in the CDR3. The CDR3 here is CPGSPSGQGSNQPQHF. CDR3 coding DNA: TGTCCTGGGAGCCCCTCGGGACAGGGGAGCAATCAGCCCCAGCATTTT.

The rearrangement joins TRBV7-2 to TRBJ1-2, with D possibly matching TRBD1 (6 bases). The germline CDR1 and CDR2 sequences are SGHTA and FQGNSA. The CDR3 length is 15 residues. Trimming shortened V by 4 bases and J by 0 bases, and 12 bases separated the two germline ends. The CDR3 bases are TGTGCCAGCAGCTCCCCCGGGGGCGCTAACTATGGCTACACCTTC. Translating gives CASSSPGGANYGYTF.

This chain joins TRBV5-1 and TRBJ2-1, with 14 nucleotides matching TRBD2. After removal of 4 bases from V and 0 bases from J, the junction contained 6 bases not matched to a gene. The CDR3 totals 18 residues. From germline, CDR1 is SGHRS and CDR2 YFSETQ. As DNA, the CDR3 is TGCGCCAGCAGCCCGCGGACTAGCGGGGGGAGCTCCTACAATGAGCAGTTCTTC. Protein: CASSPRTSGGSSYNEQFF.

V and J are TRBV10-3 and TRBJ2-3, with 9 positions matching TRBD1. J lost 4 bases, V lost 0 bases, and 2 bases had no gene match. The germline CDR1 and CDR2 sequences are ENHRY and SYGVKD. The CDR3 is 15 amino acids. CDR3 DNA sequence: TGTGCCATCAGTGAGTCGGGACAGGGTGCAGATACGCAGTATTTT. Amino acids: CAISESGQGADTQYF.

This clone was seen just once. The rearrangement uses TRBV11-2 and TRBJ2-3; D unresolved. V lost 8 bases and J 6 bases, leaving 12 bases between the germline ends. The CDR3 sequence is 12 residues long. CDR1 SGHAT and CDR2 FQNNGV come from the germline V gene. The CDR3 protein is CASSRMGDTQYF. DNA of the CDR3: TGTGCCAGCTCTCGGATGGGGGATACGCAGTATTTT.